The 16 T cell receptor beta chains presented below share a single source sample, sequenced in a study of lymphopenia after photon versus proton radiotherapy. Some clones are missing from TCRdb's copy, which holds only in-frame ones; the method was immunoSEQ multiplex PCR. Here the sample spans 7,100 or so clones, roughly nine tenths being singletons. Specimen: peripheral blood, collected from a patient treated with photon-based radiotherapy. These receptors were taken from a woman between 65 and 79 years old with pancreatic cancer.

The V call is TRBV10-3, the J call TRBJ1-2; the match to TRBD1 covers 7 bases. The CDR3 totals 14 residues. V shed 3 bases and J 2 bases; nucleotides not matched to a gene: 3. Germline V gene sequence: CDR1 ENHRY, CDR2 SYGVKD. CDR3 sequence: CAISDPGQNYGYTF. CDR3 nucleotides: TGTGCCATCAGTGACCCGGGACAGAACTATGGCTACACCTTC.

This clone has more than one count but fewer than ten. The chain employs TRBV7-3 and TRBJ2-1, with 10 bases that match TRBD2. V lost 5 bases and J lost 3; bases outside the gene matches: 4. Germline lookup yields CDR1 SGHTA and CDR2 FQGTGA. The CDR3 consists of 15 residues. The CDR3 here is CASSVLAGDYNEQFF. CDR3 sequence (DNA): TGTGCCAGCAGCGTTCTAGCGGGAGACTACAATGAGCAGTTCTTC.

The chain joins TRBV5-4 to TRBJ2-5, with 8 bases lining up with TRBD1. This CDR3 has 17 residues. With 0 bases clipped from V and 5 bases from J, the junction kept 12 bases outside the gene matches. Germline V lookup: CDR1 SGHNT, CDR2 YYREEE (reference sequence). CDR3 sequence: CASSLASGTGRGETQYF. The CDR3 nucleotides read TGTGCCAGCAGCTTGGCATCCGGGACAGGAAGGGGGGAGACCCAGTACTTC.

Notes on this clone: At one end the junction does not follow the germline gene, possibly because of a read error. The V and J genes are TRBV4-2 and TRBJ1-5, with D possibly matching TRBD1 (5 bases). This CDR3 region has 14 residues. CDR1 and CDR2 (germline): LGHNA, YNFKEQ. Here the CDR3 reads CASSEEGGNQPQHF. The CDR3 region has the DNA TGTGCCAGCAGCGAAGAAGGGGGCAATCAGCCCCAGCATTTT.

The V and J genes are TRBV28 and TRBJ1-4; 9 nucleotides agree with TRBD1. CDR1 and CDR2 from the germline V gene are MDHEN and SYDVKM. This CDR3 is built from 15 residues. Trimming at V came to 6 bases and at J to 6 bases, leaving 8 bases not matched to a gene. The CDR3 sequence is CASSPTGTGYEKLFF. Here the CDR3 DNA reads TGTGCCAGCAGCCCGACCGGGACAGGGTATGAAAAACTGTTTTTT.

This clone came up a few times. CDR3 loop: CAFIGTSGSLGQFF. CDR3 nucleotides: TGTGCCTTTATAGGGACTAGCGGGAGTTTAGGGCAGTTCTTC. This chain links TRBV30 with TRBJ2-1; 14 bases map to TRBD2. The V segment lost 7 bases and the J segment 12 bases; nucleotides outside the gene matches: 11. The germline CDR1 and CDR2 sequences are GTSNPN and SVGIG (reference sequence). The CDR3 is made up of 14 amino acids. Together with reference TRBV30 and TRBJ2-1, the CDR3 gives the full variable domain: SQTIHQWPATLVQPVGSPLSLECTVEGTSNPNLYWYRQAAGRGLQLLFYSVGIGQISSEVPQNLSASRPQDRQFILSSKKLLLSDSGFYLCAFIGTSGSLGQFFGPGTRLTVL.

There are a few counts of this clone. The chain employs TRBV4-1 and TRBJ2-1; no definite D call. Germline values: CDR1 MGHRA, CDR2 YSYEKL. The germline V and J ends were trimmed by 0 bases and 10 bases, with 10 bases remaining between them. This CDR3 is built from 13 residues. The CDR3 coding sequence is TGCGCCAGCAGCCAAGAAAGTGGATACGAGCAGTTCTTC. Encoded protein: CASSQESGYEQFF.

This clone showed up just a few times. This sequence joins TRBV9 and TRBJ1-3, with D maybe TRBD1 (5 bases). The CDR3 extends over 16 amino acids. From germline, CDR1 is SGDLS and CDR2 YYNGEE. The V end lost 0 bases, the J end lost 3 bases, and 13 bases lay between the germline ends. In DNA, the CDR3 is TGTGCCAGCAGCGTAGGTACCAGGGCAGTTGGAAACACCATATATTTT. Translated, it gives CASSVGTRAVGNTIYF.

J is TRBJ1-2 and V is TRBV15; the match to TRBD1 covers 9 bases. V was clipped by 0 bases and J by 2 bases; unmatched bases: 4. This CDR3 has 16 amino acids. Germline V gene lookup returns CDR1 LNHNV and CDR2 YYDKDF (reference sequence). The CDR3 coding sequence is TGTGCCACCAGCAGAGAGCCAGGACAGGGGAACTATGGCTACACCTTC. Amino acids: CATSREPGQGNYGYTF.

The chain is built from TRBV21-1 and TRBJ2-2; TRBD1, the table's D call, lacks a check against the DNA. TRBV21-1 counts as a pseudogene. The CDR3 is made up of 13 amino acids. CDR3 loop: CASSRPGAGELFF. In DNA form, the CDR3 reads TGTGCCAGCAGCAGGCCAGGGGCCGGGGAGCTGTTTTTT.

The gene calls are TRBV4-1 and TRBJ2-7; 10 nucleotides agree with TRBD2. Germline V gives CDR1 MGHRA, CDR2 YSYEKL. The length of the CDR3 is 15 residues. V trimming: 4 bases; J trimming: 0 bases; junction bases outside the gene matches: 3. This CDR3 reads CASSRTSGSSYEQYF. The CDR3 DNA reads TGCGCCAGCAGCCGGACTAGCGGTAGCTCCTACGAGCAGTACTTC.

The chain recombines TRBV6-1 with TRBJ1-1; TRBD1 agrees at 9 bases. Trimming at V came to 4 bases and at J to 3 bases, leaving 3 bases not matched to a gene. The germline CDR1 and CDR2 sequences are MNHNS and SASEGT. The CDR3 sequence is 14 residues long. CDR3 in DNA: TGTGCCAGCAGTGCAGACAGGGGGGACACTGAAGCTTTCTTT. Protein sequence: CASSADRGDTEAFF.

The genes are TRBV7-9 and TRBJ2-1; a possible D gene is TRBD2 (6 bases). Trimming shortened V by 3 bases and J by 9 bases, and 18 bases separated the two germline ends. CDR3 length: 15 amino acids. Germline V CDR1 and CDR2: SEHNR, FQNEAQ (reference sequence). Here the CDR3 DNA reads TGTGCCAGCAGCTTCGGAGGGAAGCGGACCGCTGAGCAGTTCTTC. Translating it yields CASSFGGKRTAEQFF.

The chain has TRBV5-1 and TRBJ2-3; D may be TRBD1 or TRBD2 (5 bases each). This CDR3 contains 15 residues. Germline V gene sequence: CDR1 SGHRS, CDR2 YFSETQ. V lost 2 bases and J 2 bases, leaving 12 bases between the germline ends. DNA of the CDR3: TGCGCCAGCAGCTTCGGGACGGTCGCCACAGATACGCAGTATTTT. Its protein is CASSFGTVATDTQYF.

DNA of the CDR3: TGTGCCAGCAGCTCACGCCTGGGTGGCTATGGCTACACCTTC. Its protein is CASSSRLGGYGYTF. The V gene is TRBV7-8, the J gene TRBJ1-2; D ambiguous. The CDR3 runs 14 residues. Germline V gene lookup returns CDR1 SGHVS and CDR2 FQNEAQ. V was pared by 4 bases and J by 4 bases, with 13 bases between.

The V and J genes are TRBV5-6 and TRBJ2-2; 7 positions match TRBD1. In germline, CDR1 is SGHDT, CDR2 YYEEEE. The CDR3 has 16 residues. Trimming cost V 4 bases and J 4 bases; bases outside gene matches: 10. For the CDR3, the DNA is TGTGCCAGCAGCCGCCCGACAGGGTCGGGCACCGGGGAGCTGTTTTTT. This encodes CASSRPTGSGTGELFF.